This passage covers 9 T cell receptor beta chains from one sample sequenced in a study of graft-versus-host responses after intestinal transplantation. Here immunoSEQ multiplex PCR was the method, and the copy in TCRdb shows in-frame clones only, minus some. This repertoire shows 110,000 to 150,000 clones, nearly 95% found once; its top ten account for 0.19%. Their target antigens are unknown. This sample comprised unstimulated CD4+ T cells sorted from spleen or lymph node cells, obtained before intestinal transplant. The receptors stem from a human donor who received an intestinal transplant.

The V and J genes are TRBV6-9 and TRBJ2-1; D remains unclear. Trimming stripped 6 bases from V and 7 bases from J, with 13 bases between. CDR1 and CDR2 (germline): MNHGY, SVAAGI. The CDR3 runs 13 residues. DNA of the CDR3: TGTGCCAGCAGCCAGCGCCAGAGGAATGAGCAGTTCTTC. Its protein is CASSQRQRNEQFF.

V and J are TRBV11-2 and TRBJ2-7; 8 bases align to TRBD1. The ends lost 5 bases at V and 3 bases at J; junction bases unmatched: 12. CDR3 length: 16 amino acids. Germline V lookup: CDR1 SGHAT, CDR2 FQNNGV. The chain's CDR3 is CASSPAPAGQGYEQYF. CDR3 bases: TGTGCCAGCAGCCCCGCCCCAGCTGGACAGGGCTACGAGCAGTACTTC.

The chain recombines TRBV7-2 with TRBJ1-2; D is possibly TRBD1 (5 bases). This CDR3 spans 14 amino acids. The V gene lost 6 bases and the J gene lost 7 bases, with 18 bases spanning the gap. Per germline, CDR1 SGHTA and CDR2 FQGNSA. For the CDR3, the DNA is TGTGCCAGCAGACTCAAAACAGGAAACAGTGGCTACACCTTC. Its protein is CASRLKTGNSGYTF.

The chain links TRBV19 to TRBJ2-1, with TRBD1 matching over 7 bases. Germline V lookup: CDR1 LNHDA, CDR2 SQIVND (reference sequence). V lost 5 bases to trimming and J lost 3 bases; unmatched junction nucleotides: 19. The CDR3 is 19 residues long. The CDR3 bases are TGTGCCAGTAGTCTTTTCCCTTGGACAGGTCTTAATAGCTACAATGAGCAGTTCTTC. The encoded protein is CASSLFPWTGLNSYNEQFF.

The chain recombines TRBV11-2 with TRBJ2-7, with TRBD2 as a possible D gene (6 bases). Trimming removed 4 bases from V and 2 bases from J, with 12 bases in between. This CDR3 is 14 amino acids long. CDR1 and CDR2 (germline): SGHAT, FQNNGV. The CDR3 loop is CASSSSPGAYEQYF. The CDR3, as DNA: TGTGCCAGCAGCTCGAGTCCGGGGGCCTACGAGCAGTACTTC.

This clone was seen more than once but under ten times. This chain uses TRBV19 with TRBJ2-7, with a weak D call TRBD1 (5 bases). The CDR3 spans 13 residues. V was clipped by 5 bases and J by 2 bases, with 10 bases between them. Germline lookup yields CDR1 LNHDA and CDR2 SQIVND (reference sequence). CDR3 nucleotides: TGTGCCAGTAGTTCTGTGACAGCCTACGAGCAGTACTTC. It translates to CASSSVTAYEQYF.

CDR3 residues: CASSLWVAGESSEQYF. The CDR3 nucleotides are TGTGCCAGCAGTTTATGGGTAGCGGGAGAGTCGTCCGAGCAGTACTTC. The chain links TRBV27 to TRBJ2-7; 9 nucleotides agree with TRBD2. Germline values: CDR1 MNHEY, CDR2 SMNVEV (reference sequence). V trimming: 1 base; J trimming: 6 bases; junction bases outside the gene matches: 10. This CDR3 is 16 amino acids long.

This clone has just one count. The chain links TRBV19 to TRBJ2-7; D may be TRBD1 (6 bases). The CDR3 spans 13 residues. In germline, CDR1 is LNHDA, CDR2 SQIVND (reference sequence). Deletions cut 8 bases from V and 5 bases from J, with 16 bases between. CDR3 sequence (DNA): TGTGCCAGTCGTCGGACAGAATGGGACGAGCAGTACTTC. This encodes CASRRTEWDEQYF.

The chain couples TRBV7-9 to TRBJ2-7; weak D call: TRBD2 (5 bases). V gave up 4 bases and J gave up 3 bases, with 16 bases separating them. Germline V gives CDR1 SEHNR, CDR2 FQNEAQ (reference sequence). The CDR3 consists of 15 residues. CDR3 loop: CASSSSGGLDYEQYF. The CDR3 DNA sequence: TGTGCCAGCAGCTCCAGTGGCGGACTTGACTACGAGCAGTACTTC.